The clone carrying this T cell receptor beta chain was picked up a small number of times. Germline-derived CDR1 and CDR2 are SGHDN and FVKESK. V was trimmed by 2 bases and J by 1 base, leaving 9 bases between them. The CDR3 sequence is 14 residues long. These data come from a study of shared clonotypes between healthy human individuals. Terminally differentiated effector memory CD45RA+ cells were excluded from the naive CD8 cells, which were CD45RO-negative and positively selected for CCR7. TCRdb keeps only in-frame clones here, not all; method: immunoSEQ multiplex PCR. The data show around 1.9 million clones, 80% to 95% seen once.

The genes are TRBV14 and TRBJ2-7; D is possibly TRBD2 (6 bases). The receptor's source is a man aged 18-30 years in good health. Some clones in this sample may be carry-over from other donors' samples. The specimen was naive CD8+ T cells from PBMCs. CDR3 in amino acids: CASSQFGGSYEQYF. The CDR3 DNA sequence: TGTGCCAGCAGCCAATTCGGGGGTTCCTACGAGCAGTACTTC.